The following is a TCR beta chain sequence with its context. Its cognate antigen is unknown. These data are taken from a study of T cells in localized non-small cell lung cancer. General study findings and limits: Uninvolved adjacent lung showed the highest T cell clonality, exceeding tumor. Of the top 100 tumor clones, median about 56 were in adjacent lung, 25 to 30 among its top 100.

This table comes from immunoSEQ multiplex PCR, and its TCRdb copy is limited to in-frame clones, with some not included. This table holds 30,000 or so clones, about nine tenths found once. Sequencing used peripheral blood, obtained before any cancer treatment. This sequence was found in a woman aged 35 to 75 with stage I lung adenocarcinoma.

The CDR3 coding sequence is TGTGCCAGCAGCCTAGATTACACCGGGGAGCTGTTTTTT. Encoded protein: CASSLDYTGELFF. The V and J genes are TRBV14 and TRBJ2-2; D remains unclear. Trimming stripped 4 bases from V and 3 bases from J, with 6 bases between. The CDR3 spans 13 residues. Per germline, CDR1 SGHDN and CDR2 FVKESK.